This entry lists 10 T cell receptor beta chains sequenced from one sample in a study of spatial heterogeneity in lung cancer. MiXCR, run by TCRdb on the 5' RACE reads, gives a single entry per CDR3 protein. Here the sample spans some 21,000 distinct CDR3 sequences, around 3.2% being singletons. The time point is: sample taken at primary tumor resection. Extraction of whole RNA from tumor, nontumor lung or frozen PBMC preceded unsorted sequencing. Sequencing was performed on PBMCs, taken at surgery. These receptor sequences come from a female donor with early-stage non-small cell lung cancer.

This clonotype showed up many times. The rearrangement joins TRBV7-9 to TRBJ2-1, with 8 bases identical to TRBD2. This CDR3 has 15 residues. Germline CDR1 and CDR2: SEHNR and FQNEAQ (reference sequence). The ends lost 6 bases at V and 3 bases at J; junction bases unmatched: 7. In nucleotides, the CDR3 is TGTGCCAGCAGTAGCCGGGAGGGTATCTACAATGAGCAGTTCTTC. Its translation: CASSSREGIYNEQFF.

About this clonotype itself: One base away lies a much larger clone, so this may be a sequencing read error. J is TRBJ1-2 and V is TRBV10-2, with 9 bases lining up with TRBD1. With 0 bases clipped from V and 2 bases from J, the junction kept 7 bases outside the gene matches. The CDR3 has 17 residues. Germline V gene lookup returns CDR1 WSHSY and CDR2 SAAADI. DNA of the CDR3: TGCGCCAGCAGTGAGTCCCTCACAGGGGGCTACAACTATGGCTACACCTTC. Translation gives CASSESLTGGYNYGYTF.

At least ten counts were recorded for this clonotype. CDR3 bases: TGTGCCAGCAGCGCGCGGACAGGGCATGACACTGAAGCTTTCTTT. Protein: CASSARTGHDTEAFF. J is TRBJ1-1 and V is TRBV11-2; 8 nucleotides match TRBD1. With 5 bases clipped from V and 3 bases from J, the junction kept 8 bases outside the gene matches. CDR3 size: 15 residues. CDR1 SGHAT and CDR2 FQNNGV come from the germline V gene. Drawing the rest from reference TRBV11-2 and TRBJ1-1, the complete variable domain is EAGVAQSPRYKIIEKRQSVAFWCNPISGHATLYWYQQILGQGPKLLIQFQNNGVVDDSQLPKDRFSAERLKGVDSTLKIQPAKLEDSAVYLCASSARTGHDTEAFFGQGTRLTVV.

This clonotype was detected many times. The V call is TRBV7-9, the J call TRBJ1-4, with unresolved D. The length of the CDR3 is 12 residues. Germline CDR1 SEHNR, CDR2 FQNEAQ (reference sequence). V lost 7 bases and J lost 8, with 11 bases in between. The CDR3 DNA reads TGTGCCAGCACCCTTAGTGGGGAAAAACTGTTTTTT. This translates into CASTLSGEKLFF.

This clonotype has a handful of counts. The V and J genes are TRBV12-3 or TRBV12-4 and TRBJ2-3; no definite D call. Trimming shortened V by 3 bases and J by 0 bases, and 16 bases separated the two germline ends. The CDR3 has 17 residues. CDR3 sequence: CASSLVGFDRSTDTQYF. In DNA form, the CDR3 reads TGTGCCAGCAGTTTGGTGGGTTTTGACCGAAGCACAGATACGCAGTATTTT.

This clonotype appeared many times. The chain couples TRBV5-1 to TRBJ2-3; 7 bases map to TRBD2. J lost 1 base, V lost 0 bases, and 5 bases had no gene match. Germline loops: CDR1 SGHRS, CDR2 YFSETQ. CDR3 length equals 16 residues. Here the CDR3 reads CASSLDFAGGTDTQYF. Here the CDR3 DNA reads TGCGCCAGCAGCTTGGACTTCGCGGGGGGCACAGATACGCAGTATTTT.

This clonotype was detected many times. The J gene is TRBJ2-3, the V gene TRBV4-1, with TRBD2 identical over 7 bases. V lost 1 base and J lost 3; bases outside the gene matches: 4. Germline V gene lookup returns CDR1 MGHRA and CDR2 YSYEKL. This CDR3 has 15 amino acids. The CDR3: CASSQVLADTDTQYF. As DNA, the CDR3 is TGCGCCAGCAGCCAAGTTCTAGCGGATACAGATACGCAGTATTTT.

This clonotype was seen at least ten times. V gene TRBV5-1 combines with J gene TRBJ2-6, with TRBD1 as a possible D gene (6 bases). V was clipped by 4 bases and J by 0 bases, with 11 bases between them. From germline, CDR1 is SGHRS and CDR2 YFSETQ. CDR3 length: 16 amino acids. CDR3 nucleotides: TGCGCCAGCAGCACCGGACAGTTCTCTGGGGCCAACGTCCTGACTTTC. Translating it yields CASSTGQFSGANVLTF.

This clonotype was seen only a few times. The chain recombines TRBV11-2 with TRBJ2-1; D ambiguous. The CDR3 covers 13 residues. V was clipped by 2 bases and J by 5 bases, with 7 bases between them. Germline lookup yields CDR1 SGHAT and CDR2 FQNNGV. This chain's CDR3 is CASSLSGDNEQFF. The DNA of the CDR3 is TGTGCCAGCAGCTTATCTGGGGACAATGAGCAGTTCTTC.

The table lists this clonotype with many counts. In nucleotides, the CDR3 is TGCGCCAGTGGCGCCTACTTCCAAGAGACCCAGTACTTC. Translation gives CASGAYFQETQYF. This chain joins TRBV5-1 and TRBJ2-5; no clear D gene. Germline lookup yields CDR1 SGHRS and CDR2 YFSETQ. Trimming took off 8 bases at V and 1 base at J, with 12 bases between the two ends. The CDR3 contains 13 residues.